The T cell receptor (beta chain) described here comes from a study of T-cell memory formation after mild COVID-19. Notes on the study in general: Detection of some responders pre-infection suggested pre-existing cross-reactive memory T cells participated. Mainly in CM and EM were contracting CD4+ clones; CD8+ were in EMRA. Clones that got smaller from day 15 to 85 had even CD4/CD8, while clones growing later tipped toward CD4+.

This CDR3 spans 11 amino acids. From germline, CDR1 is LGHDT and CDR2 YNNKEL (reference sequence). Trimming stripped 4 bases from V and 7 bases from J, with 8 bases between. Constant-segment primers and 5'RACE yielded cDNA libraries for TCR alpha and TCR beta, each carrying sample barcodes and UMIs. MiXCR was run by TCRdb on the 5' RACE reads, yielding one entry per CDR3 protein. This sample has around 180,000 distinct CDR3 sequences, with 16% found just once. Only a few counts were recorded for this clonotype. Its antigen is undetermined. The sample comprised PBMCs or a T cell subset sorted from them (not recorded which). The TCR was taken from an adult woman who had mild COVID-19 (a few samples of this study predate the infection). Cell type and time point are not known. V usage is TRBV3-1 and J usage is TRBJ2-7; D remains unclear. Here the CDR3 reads CASSLLQEQYF. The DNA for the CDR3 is TGTGCCAGCAGCCTTCTTCAGGAGCAGTACTTC.